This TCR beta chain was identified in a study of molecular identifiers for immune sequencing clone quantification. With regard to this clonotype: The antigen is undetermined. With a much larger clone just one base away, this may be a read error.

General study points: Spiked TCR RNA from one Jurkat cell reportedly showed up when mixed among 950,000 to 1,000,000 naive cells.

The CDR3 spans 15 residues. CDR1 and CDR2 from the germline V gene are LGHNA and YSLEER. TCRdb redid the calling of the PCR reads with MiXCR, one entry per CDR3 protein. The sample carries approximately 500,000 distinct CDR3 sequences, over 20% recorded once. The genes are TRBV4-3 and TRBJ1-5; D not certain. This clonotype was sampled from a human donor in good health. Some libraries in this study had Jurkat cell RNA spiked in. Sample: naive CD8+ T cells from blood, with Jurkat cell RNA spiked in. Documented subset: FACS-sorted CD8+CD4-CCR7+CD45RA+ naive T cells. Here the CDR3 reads CAGSQDGQINQPQHF. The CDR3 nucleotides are TGCGCCGGCAGCCAAGATGGGCAGATCAATCAGCCCCAGCATTTT.